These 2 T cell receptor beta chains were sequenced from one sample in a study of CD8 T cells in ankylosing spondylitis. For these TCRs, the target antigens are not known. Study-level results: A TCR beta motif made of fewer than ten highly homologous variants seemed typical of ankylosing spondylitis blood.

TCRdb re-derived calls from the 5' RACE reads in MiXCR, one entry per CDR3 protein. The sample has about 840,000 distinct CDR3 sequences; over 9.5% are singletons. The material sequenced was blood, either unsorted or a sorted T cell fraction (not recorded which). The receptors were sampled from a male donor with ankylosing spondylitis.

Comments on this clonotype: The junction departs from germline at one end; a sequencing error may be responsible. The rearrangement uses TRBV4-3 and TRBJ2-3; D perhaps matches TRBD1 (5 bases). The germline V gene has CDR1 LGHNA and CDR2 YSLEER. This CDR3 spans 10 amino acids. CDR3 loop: CARGLGVLDF. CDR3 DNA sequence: TGCGCCAGGGGCTTAGGGGTTCTGGATTTT.

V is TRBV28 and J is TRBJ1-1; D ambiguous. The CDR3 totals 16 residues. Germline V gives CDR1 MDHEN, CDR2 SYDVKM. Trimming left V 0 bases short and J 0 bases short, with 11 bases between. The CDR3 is CASSLWSGAMNTEAFF. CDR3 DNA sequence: TGTGCCAGCAGTTTATGGTCGGGTGCCATGAACACTGAAGCTTTCTTT.